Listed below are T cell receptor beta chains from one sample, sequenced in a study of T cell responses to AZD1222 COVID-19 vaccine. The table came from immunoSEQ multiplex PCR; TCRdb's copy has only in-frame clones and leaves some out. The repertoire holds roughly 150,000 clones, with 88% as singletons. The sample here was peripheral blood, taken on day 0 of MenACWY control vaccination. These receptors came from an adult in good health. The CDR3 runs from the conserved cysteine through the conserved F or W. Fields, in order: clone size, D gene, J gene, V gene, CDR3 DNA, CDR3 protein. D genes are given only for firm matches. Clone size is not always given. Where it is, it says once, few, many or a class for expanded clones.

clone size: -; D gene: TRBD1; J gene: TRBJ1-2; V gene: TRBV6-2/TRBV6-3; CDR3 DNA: TGTGCCAGCAGTTCACCAGGGACAGTCGGTTATGGCTACACCTTC; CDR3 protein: CASSSPGTVGYGYTF
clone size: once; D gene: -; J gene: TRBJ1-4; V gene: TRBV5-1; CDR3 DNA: TGCGCCAGCAGGCAGACCAGTAACGAAAAACTGTTTTTT; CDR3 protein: CASRQTSNEKLFF
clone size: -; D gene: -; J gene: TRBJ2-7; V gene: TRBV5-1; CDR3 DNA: TGCGCCAGCAGCTTGACAGAATCCTACGAGCAGTACTTC; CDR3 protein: CASSLTESYEQYF
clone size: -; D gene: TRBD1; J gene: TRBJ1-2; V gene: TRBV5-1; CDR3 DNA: TGCGCCAGCAGCTCCGGGACAGGTTCCTATGGCTACACCTTC; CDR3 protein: CASSSGTGSYGYTF
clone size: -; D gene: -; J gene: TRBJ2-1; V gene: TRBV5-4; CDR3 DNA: TGTGCCAGCAGCTTCGGGGGAGGTGAGCAGTTCTTC; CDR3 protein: CASSFGGGEQFF
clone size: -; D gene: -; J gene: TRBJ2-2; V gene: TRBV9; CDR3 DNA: TGTGCCAGCAATTCAGGGGGGAGCGGCGGGGAGCTGTTTTTT; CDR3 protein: CASNSGGSGGELFF
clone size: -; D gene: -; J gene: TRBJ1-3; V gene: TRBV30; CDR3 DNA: TGTGCCTGGAGTGTAGGGTGGGGCTACGGAAACACCATATATTTT; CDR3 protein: CAWSVGWGYGNTIYF
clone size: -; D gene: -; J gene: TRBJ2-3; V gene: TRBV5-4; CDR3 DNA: TGTGCCAGCAGCCTCTACACAGATACGCAGTATTTT; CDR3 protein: CASSLYTDTQYF
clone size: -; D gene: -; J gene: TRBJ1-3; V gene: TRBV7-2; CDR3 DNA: TGTGCCAGCAGCTTTCTTCAGGGGCGCGTTGGAAACACCATATATTTT; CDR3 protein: CASSFLQGRVGNTIYF
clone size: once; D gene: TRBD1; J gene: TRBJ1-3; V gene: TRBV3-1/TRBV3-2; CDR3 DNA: TGTGCCAGCAGCCCAACAGGGGGAGCTGGAAACACCATATATTTT; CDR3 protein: CASSPTGGAGNTIYF
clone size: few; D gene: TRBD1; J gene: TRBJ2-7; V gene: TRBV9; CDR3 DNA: TGTGCCAGCAGCGTAGATCTACCGGGACAGGGGCTGGGTCGGTCCTACGAGCAGTACTTC; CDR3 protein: CASSVDLPGQGLGRSYEQYF
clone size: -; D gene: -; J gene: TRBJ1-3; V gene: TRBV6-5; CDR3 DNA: TGTGCCAGCAGAGCTGACAGGACTGGAAACACCATATATTTT; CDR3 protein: CASRADRTGNTIYF
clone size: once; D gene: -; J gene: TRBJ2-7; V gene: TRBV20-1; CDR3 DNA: TGCAGCGCCGGGAGCTACGAGCAGTACTTC; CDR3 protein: CSAGSYEQYF
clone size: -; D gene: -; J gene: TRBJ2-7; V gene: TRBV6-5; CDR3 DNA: TGTGCCAGCAGTTACTCGGCCCGACGGATCACCTACGAGCAGTACTTC; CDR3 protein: CASSYSARRITYEQYF
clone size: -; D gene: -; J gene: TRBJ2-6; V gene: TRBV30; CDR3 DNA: TGTGCCTGGAGTGTACGTCAGGGGAAAGCTGGGGCCAACGTCCTGACTTTC; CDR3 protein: CAWSVRQGKAGANVLTF
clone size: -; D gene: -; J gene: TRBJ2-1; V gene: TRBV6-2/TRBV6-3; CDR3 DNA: TGTGCCAGCAGTAAAAGGACTGGTTTGGGCCTCAATGAGCAGTTCTTC; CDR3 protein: CASSKRTGLGLNEQFF
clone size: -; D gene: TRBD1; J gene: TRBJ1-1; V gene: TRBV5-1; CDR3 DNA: TGCGCCAGCAGCCTGATCGGACAGGGGAACACTGAAGCTTTCTTT; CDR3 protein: CASSLIGQGNTEAFF
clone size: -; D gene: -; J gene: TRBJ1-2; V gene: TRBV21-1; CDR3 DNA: TGTGCCAGCAGCCGTACAGGGGGCGATGGCTACACCTTC; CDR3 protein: CASSRTGGDGYTF
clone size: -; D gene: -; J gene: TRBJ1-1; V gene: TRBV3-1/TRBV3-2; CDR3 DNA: TGTGCCAGCAGCCAAGATGGGAGGGGGTGGGAAGCTTTCTTT; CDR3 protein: CASSQDGRGWEAFF
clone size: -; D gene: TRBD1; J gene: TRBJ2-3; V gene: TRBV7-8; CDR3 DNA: TGTGCCAGCAGCTTCCAGGGGGCAACAGATACGCAGTATTTT; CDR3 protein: CASSFQGATDTQYF
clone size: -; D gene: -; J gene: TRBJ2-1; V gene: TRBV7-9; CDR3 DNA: TGTGCCAGCAGCTTAGTAGGGAATGAGCAGTTCTTC; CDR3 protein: CASSLVGNEQFF
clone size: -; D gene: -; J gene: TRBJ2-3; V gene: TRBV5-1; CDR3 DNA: TGCGCCAGCAGCACGGTGTTGGGGCACACAGATACGCAGTATTTT; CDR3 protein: CASSTVLGHTDTQYF
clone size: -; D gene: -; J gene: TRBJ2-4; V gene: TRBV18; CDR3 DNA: TGTGCCAGCTCACAGTCCAGATTAAACATTCAGTACTTC; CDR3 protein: CASSQSRLNIQYF
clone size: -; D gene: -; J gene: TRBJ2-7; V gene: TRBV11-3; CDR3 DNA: TGTGCCAGCAGCCAATTCTACCTCTCCTACGAGCAGTACTTC; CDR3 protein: CASSQFYLSYEQYF
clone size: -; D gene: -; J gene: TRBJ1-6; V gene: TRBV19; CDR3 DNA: TGTGCCAGCCAGGGAACCTATAATTCACCCCTCCACTTT; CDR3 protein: CASQGTYNSPLHF
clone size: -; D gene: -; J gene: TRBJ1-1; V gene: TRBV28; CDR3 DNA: TGTGCCAGTCTCCCCTGGGCGGGGAACACTGAAGCTTTCTTT; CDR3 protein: CASLPWAGNTEAFF
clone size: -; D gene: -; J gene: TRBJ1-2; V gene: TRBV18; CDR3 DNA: TGTGCCAGCTCACCGAATCGGGAGGGCGGCTATGGCTACACCTTC; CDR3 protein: CASSPNREGGYGYTF
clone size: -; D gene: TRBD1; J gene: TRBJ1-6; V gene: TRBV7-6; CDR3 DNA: TGTGCCAGCAGCTTAGACGGGACAGACGATAATTCACCCCTCCACTTT; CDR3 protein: CASSLDGTDDNSPLHF
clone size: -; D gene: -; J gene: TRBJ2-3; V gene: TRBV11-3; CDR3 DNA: TGTGCCAGCAGCCCCCTCGGAGATACGCAGTATTTT; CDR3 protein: CASSPLGDTQYF
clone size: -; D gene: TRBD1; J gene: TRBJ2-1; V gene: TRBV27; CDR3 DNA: TGTGCCAGCAGTTTCAGGGGGCCCTCCTACAATGAGCAGTTCTTC; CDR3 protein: CASSFRGPSYNEQFF
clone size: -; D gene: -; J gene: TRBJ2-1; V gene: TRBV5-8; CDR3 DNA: TGTGCCAGCAGATATGGACTAACCTCTAGCTCCTACAATGAGCAGTTCTTC; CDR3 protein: CASRYGLTSSSYNEQFF
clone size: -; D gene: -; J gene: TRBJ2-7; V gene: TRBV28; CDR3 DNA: TGTGCCAGCAGGGAAACAGGGATGGGAAGCTCCTACGAGCAGTACTTC; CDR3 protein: CASRETGMGSSYEQYF